This T cell receptor beta chain originates from a study of T cell responses to AZD1222 COVID-19 vaccine (dated by TCRdb to the early 2020s). Regarding the complete study: AZD1222 recipients given second doses at about 4 weeks or at about 12 weeks were pooled, since spike-specific TCR depth and breadth were not found to differ between the two schedules. TCR sequencing was performed for about 240 trial participants, of whom approximately 200 were given two doses of AZD1222 and some 25 were given two doses of MenACWY control vaccine. Trial participants were enrolled into age subgroups of 18-55, 56-69 and 70-plus years, which contained roughly 140, 27 and 60 TCR-sequenced participants, respectively. Study-level results and caveats: Participants were mostly white British and included more females than males, and it was suggested by the authors that clonal diversity may have been underestimated. Conclusions about previously exposed vaccinees are limited, since just 6 or 7 AZD1222 recipients were seropositive for SARS-CoV-2 at baseline. The 56-69-year group was small, and its depth increase did not reach significance, likely because of low power. Epitopes outside the regions mutated in the B.1.351 and B.1.1.7 variants were reportedly recognized by nearly half of the unique spike-specific TCRs. A significant rise in spike-specific TCR breadth and depth was observed after two AZD1222 doses relative to day 0 and relative to MenACWY recipients. Because no day 14 peak-response samples were available, the repertoires could be characterized only after the peak T cell response. The whole spike protein was spanned by vaccine-associated CD4 TCRs, and dominant responses were seen in regions 160-218 and 743-854.

The time point label of this sample denotes: baseline before first vaccination. Vaccinee samples came from UK trials COV001 and COV002, including a single-blind randomized controlled phase 2/3 trial of AZD1222 (ChAdOx1 nCoV-19) in healthy adults. For TCRbeta chain sequencing, PBMC samples were collected from trial participants at day 0 and at day 28 after the second dose. The CDR3 regions of human TCRbeta chains were analyzed by immunosequencing. Per the authors' processing: TCRs in the repertoires were compared against a reference library of SARS-CoV-2-specific TCRs that had been generated with the MIRA antigen-specificity platform. Breadth was defined as the fraction of unique TCRs that were SARS-CoV-2-associated. Depth was defined as the fraction of total T cells that were SARS-CoV-2-associated. Using the MIRA data, every spike-specific TCR was mapped to the spike region that the TCR reacted to and assigned to either a CD4 or a CD8 class. Log10-transformed breadth and depth values were compared by one-way ANOVA with Sidak's multiple comparisons tests. TCRdb carries this immuneACCESS record with in-frame sequences only. Its versions omit some clonotypes, under half of them owing to an unresolved V gene in the studies checked, with the rest unexplained. V, J and clone size are taken as reported in that table, and D and trimming were inferred from the DNA itself. In this sample the table shows more than 150,000 clones, approximately 90% of which occur a single time. Of the sample, under 7.5% falls within the top ten clones.

Notes on this clone: Its antigen remains undetermined. Base quality data are lacking; no much larger clone is found one base away.

Compared with germline, V lacks 3 bases and J lacks 4 bases; bases without a gene match: 7. For CDR1 and CDR2, the germline V gene lists MDHEN and SYDVKM. There are 15 amino acids in the CDR3, from cysteine to phenylalanine inclusive. Of all the DNA, just the CDR3 is kept, 45 bases in frame from base 1. The input for sequencing was peripheral blood, taken on day 0 of AZD1222 vaccination. This sequence was found in an adult in good health. The rearrangement joined TRBV28 to TRBJ1-2, with 8 junctional bases fitting TRBD1. The CDR3 region has the sequence CASSFTGGGSYGYTF. The nucleotide sequence reads TGTGCCAGCAGTTTCACAGGGGGAGGAAGCTATGGCTACACCTTC.